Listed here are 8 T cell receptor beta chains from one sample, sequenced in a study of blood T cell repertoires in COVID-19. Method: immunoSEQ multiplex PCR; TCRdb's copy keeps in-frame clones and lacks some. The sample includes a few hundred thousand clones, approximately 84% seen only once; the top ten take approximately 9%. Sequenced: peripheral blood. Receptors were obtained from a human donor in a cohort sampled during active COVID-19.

CDR3 sequence (DNA): TGTGCCAGCTCACAACAGGGGACTAGCGGCTACGAGCAGTACTTC. This encodes CASSQQGTSGYEQYF. The genes are TRBV18 and TRBJ2-7; the match to TRBD2 covers 11 bases. Germline CDR1 KGHSH, CDR2 LQKENI. The CDR3 has 15 amino acids. V shed 4 bases and J 3 bases; nucleotides not matched to a gene: 5.

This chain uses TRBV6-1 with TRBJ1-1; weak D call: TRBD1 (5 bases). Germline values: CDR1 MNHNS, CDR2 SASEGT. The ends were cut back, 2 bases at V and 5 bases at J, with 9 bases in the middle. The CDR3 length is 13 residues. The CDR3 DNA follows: TGTGCCAGCAGTGAACGGCAGGGTACTGAAGCTTTCTTT. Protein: CASSERQGTEAFF.

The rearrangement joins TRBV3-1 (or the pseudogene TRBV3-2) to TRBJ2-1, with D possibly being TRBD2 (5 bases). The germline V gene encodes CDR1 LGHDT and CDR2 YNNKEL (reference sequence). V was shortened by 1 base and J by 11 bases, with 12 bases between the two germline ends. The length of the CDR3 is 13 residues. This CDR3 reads CASSQGMTNQQFF. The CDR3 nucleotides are TGTGCCAGCAGCCAAGGGATGACTAATCAGCAGTTCTTC.

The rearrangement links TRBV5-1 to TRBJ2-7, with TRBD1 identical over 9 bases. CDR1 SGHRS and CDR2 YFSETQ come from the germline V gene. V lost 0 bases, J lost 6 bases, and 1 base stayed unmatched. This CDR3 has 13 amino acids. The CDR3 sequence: CASSLVDRGEQYF. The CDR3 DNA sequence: TGCGCCAGCAGCTTGGTGGACAGGGGCGAGCAGTACTTC.

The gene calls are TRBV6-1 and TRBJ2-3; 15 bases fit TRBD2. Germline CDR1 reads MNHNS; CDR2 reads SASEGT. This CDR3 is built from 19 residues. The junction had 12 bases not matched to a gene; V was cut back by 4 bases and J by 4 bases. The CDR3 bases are TGTGCCAGCAGTGCTGGACTAGCGGGGGGGCCAAGAGTTGCAGATACGCAGTATTTT. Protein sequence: CASSAGLAGGPRVADTQYF.

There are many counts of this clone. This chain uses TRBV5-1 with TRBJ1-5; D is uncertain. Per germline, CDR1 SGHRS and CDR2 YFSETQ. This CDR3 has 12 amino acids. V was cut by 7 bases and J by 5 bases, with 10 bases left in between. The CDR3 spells CASPGVHQPQHF. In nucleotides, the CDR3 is TGCGCCAGCCCCGGGGTACATCAGCCCCAGCATTTT.

The CDR3 region has the DNA TGTGCCAGCAGCTCTTCGGACAGGGGCACAGATACGCAGTATTTT. This encodes CASSSSDRGTDTQYF. The chain combines TRBV3-1 (or the pseudogene TRBV3-2) with TRBJ2-3, with TRBD1 identical over 8 bases. Germline lookup yields CDR1 LGHDT and CDR2 YNNKEL (reference sequence). J lost 1 base, V lost 5 bases, and 5 bases had no gene match. The CDR3 runs 15 residues.

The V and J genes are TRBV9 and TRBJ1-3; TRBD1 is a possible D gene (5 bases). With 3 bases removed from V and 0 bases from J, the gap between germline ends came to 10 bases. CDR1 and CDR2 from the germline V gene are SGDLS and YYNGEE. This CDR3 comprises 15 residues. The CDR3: CASSGEGLSGNTIYF. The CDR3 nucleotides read TGTGCCAGCAGCGGGGAGGGACTCTCTGGAAACACCATATATTTT.